This T cell receptor (beta chain) was sequenced during a study of T cell changes during pregnancy in multiple sclerosis. Looked up from germline, CDR1 is KGHSH and CDR2 is LQKENI. Trimming removed 1 base from V and 5 bases from J; junction bases left unmatched: 15. This CDR3 region has 18 residues. Sequencing used immunoSEQ multiplex PCR; TCRdb keeps in-frame clones, though not all of them. The sample holds 75,000 to 95,000 clones, 90% to 95% seen once. The clonotype originates from a female donor with multiple sclerosis, enrolled in a pregnancy study. This material consisted of CD4+ T cells from peripheral blood mononuclear cells, taken after pregnancy. The chain employs TRBV18 and TRBJ2-7; 9 nucleotides match TRBD2. CDR3 DNA: TGTGCCAGCTCACCACGGTCCCCCTCTAGCGGGATATTTAACGAGCAGTACTTC. This encodes CASSPRSPSSGIFNEQYF.